A single sample is the source of the 14 T cell receptor beta chains below, sequenced in a study of shared clonotypes between healthy human individuals. TCRdb keeps only in-frame clones here, not all; method: immunoSEQ multiplex PCR. Counted here are about 2 million clones, 85% to 95% occurring once; the ten biggest clones make up more than 0.1%. Sample: naive CD4+ T cells sorted from blood. Subset: CD45RA+ positively selected. The receptor set was obtained from a man between 18 and 29 years old in good health.

The chain combines TRBV30 with TRBJ1-1; 7 nucleotides agree with TRBD1. Germline V gene sequence: CDR1 GTSNPN, CDR2 SVGIG (reference sequence). J lost 4 bases, V lost 0 bases, and 14 bases had no gene match. The CDR3 sequence is 17 residues long. CDR3 bases: TGTGCCTGGAGTGTACGACAGGGTCGGGGAGATGGCACTGAAGCTTTCTTT. Translated: CAWSVRQGRGDGTEAFF.

This clone occurred many times. V usage is TRBV27 and J usage is TRBJ2-2, with 7 positions matching TRBD2. This CDR3 is built from 15 residues. Germline V gives CDR1 MNHEY, CDR2 SMNVEV (reference sequence). V shed 5 bases, J shed 5 bases, and the junction held 8 bases outside the gene matches. DNA of the CDR3: TGTGCCAGCAGTCCCCGGACTAGTTCAACCGGGGAGCTGTTTTTT. Translated, it gives CASSPRTSSTGELFF.

This chain connects TRBV19 to TRBJ2-7, with a possible D match to TRBD1 (6 bases). Germline V CDR1 and CDR2: LNHDA, SQIVND (reference sequence). V gave up 7 bases and J gave up 3 bases, with 13 bases separating them. The CDR3 has 13 amino acids. Here the CDR3 reads CASNKQGHYEQYF. Here the CDR3 DNA reads TGTGCCAGTAATAAACAGGGCCACTACGAGCAGTACTTC.

The chain links TRBV7-2 to TRBJ2-5; 10 nucleotides match TRBD2. Trimming cost V 2 bases and J 4 bases; bases outside gene matches: 7. The CDR3 loop spans 16 amino acids. Germline CDR1 is SGHTA and CDR2 is FQGNSA. Here the CDR3 reads CASSLRLAGVGETQYF. DNA for the CDR3: TGTGCCAGCAGCTTAAGGCTAGCGGGAGTGGGAGAGACCCAGTACTTC.

The gene calls are TRBV9 and TRBJ1-6, with D possibly matching TRBD1 (5 bases). The V and J ends lost 4 bases and 6 bases respectively, with 14 bases between them. CDR1 is SGDLS, CDR2 YYNGEE, per germline. The CDR3 consists of 15 residues. CDR3 nucleotides: TGTGCCAGCAGCCAAGCAGGGACCCCTAATTCACCCCTCCACTTT. This codes for CASSQAGTPNSPLHF.

The chain couples TRBV11-2 to TRBJ2-7; TRBD2 is a possible D gene (6 bases). Per germline, CDR1 SGHAT and CDR2 FQNNGV. Between the trimmed V and J ends, which lost 5 bases and 0 bases, there was a span of 20 bases. This CDR3 is 17 amino acids long. CDR3 nucleotide sequence: TGTGCCAGCAGCCGCAGCGGGCCAGGACGAAGCTCCTACGAGCAGTACTTC. Translated, it gives CASSRSGPGRSSYEQYF. Full variable domain (missing parts from reference TRBV11-2 and TRBJ2-7): EAGVAQSPRYKIIEKRQSVAFWCNPISGHATLYWYQQILGQGPKLLIQFQNNGVVDDSQLPKDRFSAERLKGVDSTLKIQPAKLEDSAVYLCASSRSGPGRSSYEQYFGPGTRLTVT.

The gene calls are TRBV18 and TRBJ2-7; 11 bases fit TRBD1. Germline CDR1 is KGHSH and CDR2 is LQKENI. The ends lost 0 bases at V and 4 bases at J; junction bases unmatched: 8. The CDR3 totals 17 residues. The CDR3 sequence: CASSPPEGQGVRYEQYF. The DNA for the CDR3 is TGTGCCAGCTCACCACCGGAGGGACAGGGGGTGAGGTACGAGCAGTACTTC.

The rearrangement uses TRBV9 and TRBJ1-3; D call uncertain. The CDR3 consists of 14 residues. V lost 3 bases and J 1 base, leaving 8 bases between the germline ends. Germline CDR1 and CDR2: SGDLS and YYNGEE. The chain's CDR3 is CASSAMGSGNTIYF. The CDR3 bases are TGTGCCAGCAGCGCCATGGGTTCTGGAAACACCATATATTTT.

This sequence joins TRBV5-4 and TRBJ2-3; D is perhaps TRBD1 or TRBD2 (6 bases each). V gave up 1 base and J gave up 3 bases, with 12 bases separating them. CDR3 length: 15 residues. Germline-derived CDR1 and CDR2 are SGHNT and YYREEE (reference sequence). For the CDR3, the DNA is TGTGCCAGCAGCTTGTCTTTAGGGGGGACAGATACGCAGTATTTT. This translates into CASSLSLGGTDTQYF.

The J gene is TRBJ2-7, the V gene TRBV27; D is unresolved. Germline CDR1 and CDR2: MNHEY and SMNVEV (reference sequence). V was clipped by 2 bases and J by 6 bases, with 11 bases between them. The CDR3 contains 13 residues. This CDR3 is CASSLVWGGEQYF. The CDR3 nucleotides read TGTGCCAGCAGTTTAGTATGGGGTGGCGAGCAGTACTTC.

This chain connects TRBV29-1 to TRBJ2-1; no clear D. Germline CDR1 and CDR2: SQVTM and ANQGSEA. V lost 4 bases and J lost 4, with 8 bases in between. The length of the CDR3 is 12 residues. The CDR3 nucleotides read TGCAGCGTTGGGAAAACATACAATGAGCAGTTCTTC. This codes for CSVGKTYNEQFF.

The gene calls are TRBV5-1 and TRBJ1-1, with D maybe TRBD1 (5 bases). This CDR3 has 14 residues. The V and J ends lost 1 base and 3 bases respectively, with 10 bases between them. CDR1 is SGHRS and CDR2 is YFSETQ in the germline V gene. The CDR3: CASSLMVTDTEAFF. The CDR3 DNA reads TGCGCCAGCAGCTTGATGGTGACAGACACTGAAGCTTTCTTT.

The J gene is TRBJ2-5, the V gene TRBV6-5; 7 bases map to TRBD1. The V segment lost 6 bases and the J segment 4 bases; nucleotides outside the gene matches: 5. The germline V gene has CDR1 MNHEY and CDR2 SVGAGI. This CDR3 comprises 13 residues. The CDR3 is CASRMTGRETQYF. CDR3 DNA: TGTGCCAGCAGGATGACAGGGCGAGAGACCCAGTACTTC.

The chain links TRBV4-1 to TRBJ2-1, with a tentative D call TRBD1 (6 bases). V shed 4 bases and J shed 5 bases, with 12 bases lying between them. CDR1 is MGHRA and CDR2 is YSYEKL in the germline V gene. This CDR3 has 14 amino acids. The CDR3: CASSLGTLNNEQFF. The DNA for the CDR3 is TGCGCCAGCAGCCTAGGGACACTTAACAATGAGCAGTTCTTC.